This T cell receptor (beta chain) was obtained from a study of blood T cell repertoires in COVID-19. Study information: Collection of acute and convalescent COVID-19 samples took place in the United States, Italy and Spain. PBMCs, B-cell-depleted T cells, or T cells were the source of the cDNA or gDNA that made up the material.

Original data processing: Estimates of nucleated cell counts were drawn from the amplification of reference gene primers. TCRdb keeps only in-frame clones here, not all; method: immunoSEQ multiplex PCR. V and J calls and clone size come straight from that table; D and trimming were deduced from the DNA. The table shows about 52,000 clones, with approximately 80% occurring only once. The CDR3 covers 15 residues. The germline CDR1 and CDR2 sequences are SGHTA and FQGTGA. J was trimmed by 4 bases and V by 4 bases; bases with no gene match: 9. The V call is TRBV7-3, the J call TRBJ2-5; 7 nucleotides align to TRBD1. The receptor's source is a man aged 70 or older with active COVID-19. Source material: peripheral blood. The CDR3 sequence: CASSSRGTEGETQYF. Written as DNA, the CDR3 is TGTGCCAGCAGCTCACGAGGGACAGAAGGAGAGACCCAGTACTTC.